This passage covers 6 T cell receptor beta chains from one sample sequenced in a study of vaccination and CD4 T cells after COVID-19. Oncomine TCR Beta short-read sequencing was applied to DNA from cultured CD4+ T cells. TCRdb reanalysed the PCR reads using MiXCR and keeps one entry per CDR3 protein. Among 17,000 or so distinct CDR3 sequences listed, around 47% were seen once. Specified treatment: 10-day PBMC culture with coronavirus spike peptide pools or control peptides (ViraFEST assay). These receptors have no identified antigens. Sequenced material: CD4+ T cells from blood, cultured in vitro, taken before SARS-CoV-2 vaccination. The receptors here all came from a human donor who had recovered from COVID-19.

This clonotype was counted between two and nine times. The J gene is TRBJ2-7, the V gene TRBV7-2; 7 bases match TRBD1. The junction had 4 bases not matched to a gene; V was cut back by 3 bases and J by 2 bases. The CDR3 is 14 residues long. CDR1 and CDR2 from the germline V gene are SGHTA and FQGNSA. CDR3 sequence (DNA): TGTGCCAGCAGCTTGTCCGGACAGGCCTACGAGCAGTACTTC. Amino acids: CASSLSGQAYEQYF.

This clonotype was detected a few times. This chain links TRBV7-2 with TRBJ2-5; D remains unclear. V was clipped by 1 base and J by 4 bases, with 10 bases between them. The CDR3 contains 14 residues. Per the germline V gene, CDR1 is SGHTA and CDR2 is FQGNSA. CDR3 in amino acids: CASSLEVIGETQYF. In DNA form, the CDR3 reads TGTGCCAGCAGCTTAGAAGTAATAGGAGAGACCCAGTACTTC.

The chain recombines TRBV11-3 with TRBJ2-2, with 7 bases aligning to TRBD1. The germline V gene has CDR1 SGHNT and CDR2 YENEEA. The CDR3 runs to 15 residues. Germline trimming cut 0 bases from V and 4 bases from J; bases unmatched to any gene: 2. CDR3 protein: CASSLEAGGTGELFF. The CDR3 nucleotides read TGTGCCAGCAGCTTAGAGGCAGGGGGCACCGGGGAGCTGTTTTTT.

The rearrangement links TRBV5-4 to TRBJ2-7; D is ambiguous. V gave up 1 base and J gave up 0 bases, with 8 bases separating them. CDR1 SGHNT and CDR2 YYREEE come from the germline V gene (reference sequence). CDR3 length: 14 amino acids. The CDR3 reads CASSLSGSSYEQYF. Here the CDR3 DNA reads TGTGCCAGCAGCTTGTCAGGTAGCTCCTACGAGCAGTACTTC.

CDR3 bases: TGCAGTGCTAGAGTGGCAGGGATCAACACTGAAGCTTTCTTT. The encoded protein is CSARVAGINTEAFF. The chain combines TRBV20-1 with TRBJ1-1; a possible D gene is TRBD1 (5 bases). The V end was cut by 1 base, the J end by 2 bases, with 11 bases between. Germline loops: CDR1 DFQATT, CDR2 SNEGSKA (reference sequence). CDR3 size: 14 residues.

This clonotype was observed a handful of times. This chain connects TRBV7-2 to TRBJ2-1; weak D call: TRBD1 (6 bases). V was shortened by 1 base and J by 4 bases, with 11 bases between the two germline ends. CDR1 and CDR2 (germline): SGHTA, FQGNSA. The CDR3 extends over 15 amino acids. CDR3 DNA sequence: TGTGCCAGCAGCTTAGAGGGGGTCCAGTACAATGAGCAGTTCTTC. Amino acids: CASSLEGVQYNEQFF. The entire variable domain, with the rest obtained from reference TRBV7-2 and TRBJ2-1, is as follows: GAGVSQSPSNKVTEKGKDVELRCDPISGHTALYWYRQSLGQGLEFLIYFQGNSAPDKSGLPSDRFSAERTGGSVSTLTIQRTQQEDSAVYLCASSLEGVQYNEQFFGPGTRLTVL.